Listed here is a single T cell receptor (beta chain). Sequencing was performed with immunoSEQ multiplex PCR; in TCRdb, only in-frame clones are kept and a portion is missing. The sample lists 150,000 to 180,000 clones; just under 95% were seen once. This entry comes from a study of control samples from healthy donors and cancer patients. The CDR3 spans 17 residues. Trimming left V 1 base short and J 1 base short, with 14 bases between. The germline V gene encodes CDR1 LGHDT and CDR2 YNNKEL (reference sequence). The clonotype was recovered from a man aged 40-49 years in good health. V is TRBV3-1 (or the pseudogene TRBV3-2) and J is TRBJ2-1, with D possibly TRBD2 on 5 matching bases. The sequencing input was blood. The CDR3 bases are TGTGCCAGCAGCCAAGCCGGGATTCGGGATTCCTACAATGAGCAGTTCTTC. Its protein is CASSQAGIRDSYNEQFF.